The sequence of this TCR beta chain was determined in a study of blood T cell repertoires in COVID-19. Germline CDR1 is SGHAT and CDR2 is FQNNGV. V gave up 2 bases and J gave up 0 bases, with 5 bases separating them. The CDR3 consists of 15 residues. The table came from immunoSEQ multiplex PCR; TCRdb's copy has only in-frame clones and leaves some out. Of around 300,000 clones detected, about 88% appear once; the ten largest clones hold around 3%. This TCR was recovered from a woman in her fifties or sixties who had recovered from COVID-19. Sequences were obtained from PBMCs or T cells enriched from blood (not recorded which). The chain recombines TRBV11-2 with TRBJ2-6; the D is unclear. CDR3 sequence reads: CASSLSSSGANVLTF. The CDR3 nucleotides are TGTGCCAGCAGCTTAAGTAGCTCTGGGGCCAACGTCCTGACTTTC.